This TCR beta chain was recovered during a study of OX40 agonist ivuxolimab in advanced cancers. For the study at large: Enrolled patients in dose escalation had cancers that were hepatocellular carcinoma, melanoma, renal cell or head and neck cancer. General study findings and limits: Clonal expansion was seen in CD4+ and CD8+ blood T cells by week 6 at 0.1 to 3.0 mg/kg.

This clone appeared a single time. The antigen is undetermined. Here immunoSEQ multiplex PCR was the method, and the copy in TCRdb shows in-frame clones only, minus some. The repertoire holds tens of thousands of clones, with about 83% as singletons. Trimming removed 5 bases from V and 4 bases from J, with 14 bases in between. The length of the CDR3 is 14 residues. Germline-derived CDR1 and CDR2 are KGHSH and LQKENI. Samples were taken at baseline and on day 1 of cycles 4 and 7. The V and J genes are TRBV18 and TRBJ1-2; D call uncertain. The source was CD4+ or CD8+ T cells sorted from blood, collected in a trial of the OX40 agonist ivuxolimab. The receptor's source is an adult with an advanced solid tumor such as melanoma, head and neck, liver or kidney cancer. CDR3: CASSSSNAAYGYTF. The DNA for the CDR3 is TGTGCCAGCTCATCATCGAACGCCGCCTATGGCTACACCTTC.